This T cell receptor beta chain was sequenced for a study of identical twins. About this clonotype: The antigen is not known. A clone one base away is much larger, so this may be a read error.

Via MiXCR, TCRdb re-called the 5' RACE reads, giving one row per CDR3 protein. The sample holds about 1.7 million distinct CDR3 sequences, 25% to 35% seen once. The CDR3 is made up of 15 amino acids. Germline CDR1 DFQATT, CDR2 SNEGSKA (reference sequence). General study results and limits: Compared with unrelated sharing, twin-shared out-of-frame alpha sequences had more low-probability sequences. Donors were not followed over many years; analysis was cross-sectional.

The TCR was taken from a newborn girl in good health. The chain joins TRBV20-1 to TRBJ2-1; 10 bases align to TRBD2. The DNA end is a closer match to TRBJ2-7, so the J assignment may be wrong. The sample taken for sequencing was cord blood. As DNA, the CDR3 is TGCAGTGCTAGAAGGCTAGCGGGAGCCTACAATGAGCAGTACTTC. This encodes CSARRLAGAYNEQYF.